Shown below are 21 T cell receptor beta chains from a single sample sequenced in a study of cytomegalovirus exposure and HLA in healthy donors. The PCR was carried out with 60 Vbeta primers and 13 Jbeta primers. Sequencing was performed with immunoSEQ multiplex PCR; in TCRdb, only in-frame clones are kept and a portion is missing. The sample carries about 180,000 clones, over 65% recorded once. What was sequenced was PBMCs. Receptor source: a woman aged 60-75 years in good health and CMV-seropositive.

This clone was found a few times. This rearrangement joins TRBV5-1 to TRBJ2-7; 9 bases map to TRBD2. Germline V gene data show CDR1 as SGHRS and CDR2 as YFSETQ. The CDR3 is 14 amino acids. Trimming at V came to 3 bases and at J to 5 bases, leaving 6 bases not matched to a gene. In nucleotides, the CDR3 is TGCGCCAGCAGCTGGGGGAGCGGGGGGAACGAGCAGTACTTC. Protein sequence: CASSWGSGGNEQYF. The variable domain in full, completed from reference TRBV5-1 and TRBJ2-7, reads KAGVTQTPRYLIKTRGQQVTLSCSPISGHRSVSWYQQTPGQGLQFLFEYFSETQRNKGNFPGRFSGRQFSNSRSEMNVSTLELGDSALYLCASSWGSGGNEQYFGPGTRLTVT.

The rearrangement links TRBV7-9 to TRBJ2-7; D might be TRBD2 (7 bases). The CDR3 consists of 15 residues. In germline, CDR1 is SEHNR, CDR2 FQNEAQ (reference sequence). V was shortened by 5 bases and J by 9 bases, with 23 bases between the two germline ends. CDR3 DNA sequence: TGTGCCAGCAGCCCCTCGGGGGGCCAAAGGGGGGGGCAGTACTTC. The encoded protein is CASSPSGGQRGGQYF.

The chain has TRBV10-3 and TRBJ1-3; D gene ambiguous. Trimming removed 8 bases at V and 0 bases at J, with 8 bases between. The CDR3 has 13 amino acids. CDR1 is ENHRY, CDR2 SYGVKD, per germline. The CDR3 sequence: CAIRGDSGNTIYF. CDR3 DNA: TGTGCCATCCGAGGTGACTCTGGAAACACCATATATTTT.

The genes are TRBV5-1 and TRBJ1-1; 8 nucleotides line up with TRBD1. Germline V gene data show CDR1 as SGHRS and CDR2 as YFSETQ. CDR3 size: 16 residues. V was clipped by 4 bases and J by 2 bases; unmatched bases: 10. The CDR3 region is CASSLSTGARNTEAFF. For the CDR3, the DNA is TGCGCCAGCAGCCTCTCGACAGGGGCAAGAAACACTGAAGCTTTCTTT.

For the CDR3, the DNA is TGTGCCAGCAGTCCACTACAGGGGGCAGACTATGGCTACACCTTC. Its protein product is CASSPLQGADYGYTF. This rearrangement joins TRBV28 to TRBJ1-2, with 9 bases that match TRBD1. The V gene's germline CDR1 is MDHEN and CDR2 SYDVKM. This CDR3 is built from 15 residues. Germline trimming cut 5 bases from V and 3 bases from J; bases unmatched to any gene: 7.

The V gene is TRBV5-1, the J gene TRBJ2-2, with D possibly TRBD1 on 5 matching bases. The CDR3 extends over 14 amino acids. V gave up 0 bases and J gave up 7 bases, with 10 bases separating them. The germline gives CDR1 SGHRS, CDR2 YFSETQ. The CDR3: CASSLVQGSGELFF. CDR3 DNA sequence: TGCGCCAGCAGCTTGGTTCAGGGAAGCGGGGAGCTGTTTTTT.

The chain carries TRBV19 and TRBJ1-2; unclear D gene. The CDR3 sequence is 16 residues long. V gave up 3 bases and J gave up 8 bases, with 22 bases separating them. The germline V gene has CDR1 LNHDA and CDR2 SQIVND (reference sequence). CDR3 protein: CASSITVGQLLRGYTF. CDR3 sequence (DNA): TGTGCCAGTAGTATTACGGTTGGGCAGCTACTTCGAGGCTACACCTTC.

This chain uses TRBV7-9 with TRBJ1-4; TRBD1 agrees at 7 bases. There are 17 residues in the CDR3. V lost 5 bases, J lost 0 bases, and 9 bases stayed unmatched. In germline, CDR1 is SEHNR, CDR2 FQNEAQ (reference sequence). This CDR3 is CASSPTGARATNEKLFF. As DNA, the CDR3 is TGTGCCAGCAGCCCCACAGGGGCCCGTGCAACTAATGAAAAACTGTTTTTT. The whole variable domain, filled in from reference TRBV7-9 and TRBJ1-4, reads DTGVSQNPRHKITKRGQNVTFRCDPISEHNRLYWYRQTLGQGPEFLTYFQNEAQLEKSRLLSDRFSAERPKGSFSTLEIQRTEQGDSAMYLCASSPTGARATNEKLFFGSGTQLSVL.

This clone has only a few counts. This rearrangement joins TRBV19 to TRBJ2-7, with a possible D match to TRBD1 (6 bases). Looked up from germline, CDR1 is LNHDA and CDR2 is SQIVND (reference sequence). The CDR3 has 15 residues. Trimming stripped 5 bases from V and 5 bases from J, with 19 bases between. The CDR3 DNA reads TGTGCCAGTAGTGTGACGACAGGCCAGTGGGACGAGCAGTACTTC. This encodes CASSVTTGQWDEQYF.

The chain couples TRBV19 to TRBJ2-2, with a weak D call TRBD1 (5 bases). The CDR3 contains 15 residues. V gave up 2 bases and J gave up 1 base, with 8 bases separating them. The germline V gene encodes CDR1 LNHDA and CDR2 SQIVND (reference sequence). This chain's CDR3 is CASSIPQVNTGELFF. For the CDR3, the DNA is TGTGCCAGTAGTATACCACAGGTGAACACCGGGGAGCTGTTTTTT. Variable domain in full (rest from reference TRBV19 and TRBJ2-2): DGGITQSPKYLFRKEGQNVTLSCEQNLNHDAMYWYRQDPGQGLRLIYYSQIVNDFQKGDIAEGYSVSREKKESFPLTVTSAQKNPTAFYLCASSIPQVNTGELFFGEGSRLTVL.

V gene TRBV9 combines with J gene TRBJ2-1; 14 nucleotides align to TRBD2. Unmatched junction bases numbered 9, after V lost 0 bases and J lost 4 bases. The CDR3 extends over 19 amino acids. CDR1 and CDR2 (germline): SGDLS, YYNGEE. The CDR3 DNA reads as TGTGCCAGCAGCGTAGGTGGGACTAGCGGGAGTAAGGAGTACAATGAGCAGTTCTTC. Its translation: CASSVGGTSGSKEYNEQFF.

The chain joins TRBV12-5 to TRBJ1-1, with D unclear. The CDR3 is 13 residues long. Per germline, CDR1 LGHNT and CDR2 FRNRAP. V dropped 0 bases and J dropped 8 bases, with 10 bases sitting between them. CDR3 DNA sequence: TGTGCTAGTGGTTTGGTACTGGGAGGGGAAGCTTTCTTT. Encoded protein: CASGLVLGGEAFF.

The V and J genes are TRBV7-6 and TRBJ2-2; 10 nucleotides line up with TRBD2. The CDR3 loop spans 17 amino acids. Germline CDR1 is SGHVS and CDR2 is FNYEAQ. The trim removed 5 bases at V and 5 bases at J, leaving 11 bases unmatched. This CDR3 is CASSLTSGTLGTGELFF. CDR3 DNA sequence: TGTGCCAGCAGCCTTACTAGCGGGACTTTAGGGACCGGGGAGCTGTTTTTT.

The chain uses TRBV1 and TRBJ2-7; TRBD1, the table's D call, was not compared with the DNA. TRBV1 represents a pseudogene. This CDR3 is 15 amino acids long. DNA for the CDR3: TGCACCAGCAGCCAAAGGGGGGACAGGGACCACGAGCAGTACTTC. Amino acid sequence: CTSSQRGDRDHEQYF.

The count of this clone is one. J is TRBJ1-3 and V is TRBV5-4, with 10 bases aligning to TRBD1. V lost 4 bases, J lost 6 bases, and 10 bases stayed unmatched. The CDR3 has 16 residues. Germline loops: CDR1 SGHNT, CDR2 YYREEE (reference sequence). The CDR3 loop reads CASSPLPGQGINTIYF. CDR3 bases: TGTGCCAGCAGCCCCCTTCCGGGACAGGGGATAAACACCATATATTTT. The entire variable domain, with the rest obtained from reference TRBV5-4 and TRBJ1-3, is as follows: ETGVTQSPTHLIKTRGQQVTLRCSSQSGHNTVSWYQQALGQGPQFIFQYYREEENGRGNFPPRFSGLQFPNYSSELNVNALELDDSALYLCASSPLPGQGINTIYFGEGSWLTVV.

The sample holds one count of this clone. This chain uses TRBV14 with TRBJ2-1, with 10 bases lining up with TRBD1. In germline, CDR1 is SGHDN, CDR2 FVKESK. V shed 5 bases, J shed 2 bases, and the junction held 9 bases outside the gene matches. The CDR3 runs to 17 residues. The CDR3: CASSNPPGTGAYNEQFF. The DNA of the CDR3 is TGTGCCAGCAGCAACCCGCCCGGGACAGGGGCCTACAATGAGCAGTTCTTC.

J is TRBJ2-2 and V is TRBV9, with 10 bases aligning to TRBD1. V was clipped by 0 bases and J by 4 bases; unmatched bases: 18. This CDR3 comprises 21 residues. CDR1 and CDR2 (germline): SGDLS, YYNGEE. The CDR3 loop is CASSVGDGDRGLSRGTGELFF. In DNA, the CDR3 is TGTGCCAGCAGCGTAGGGGATGGGGACAGGGGACTATCCCGTGGCACCGGGGAGCTGTTTTTT.

This clone has more than one count but fewer than ten. The chain employs TRBV7-6 and TRBJ2-7, with 8 bases lining up with TRBD1. This CDR3 has 16 amino acids. V lost 5 bases to trimming and J lost 2 bases; unmatched junction nucleotides: 11. Germline lookup yields CDR1 SGHVS and CDR2 FNYEAQ. In DNA, the CDR3 is TGTGCCAGCAGCCTGACGTTCGGACAGGGCGCCTACGAGCAGTACTTC. Protein sequence: CASSLTFGQGAYEQYF.

The chain carries TRBV28 and TRBJ2-7; no clear D gene. This CDR3 region has 13 residues. The germline CDR1 and CDR2 sequences are MDHEN and SYDVKM. V lost 3 bases to trimming and J lost 2 bases, with 8 bases between them. The CDR3 loop is CASSFGQAYEQYF. The CDR3 DNA reads TGTGCCAGCAGTTTTGGCCAGGCCTACGAGCAGTACTTC. Together with reference TRBV28 and TRBJ2-7, the CDR3 gives the full variable domain: DVKVTQSSRYLVKRTGEKVFLECVQDMDHENMFWYRQDPGLGLRLIYFSYDVKMKEKGDIPEGYSVSREKKERFSLILESASTNQTSMYLCASSFGQAYEQYFGPGTRLTVT.

The chain has TRBV6-1 and TRBJ2-7; TRBD2 aligns across 7 bases. CDR1 is MNHNS, CDR2 SASEGT, per germline. The ends lost 4 bases at V and 4 bases at J; junction bases unmatched: 13. This CDR3 comprises 16 residues. The chain's CDR3 is CASSVGGGRILYEQYF. DNA for the CDR3: TGTGCCAGCAGTGTGGGGGGGGGACGGATTCTATACGAGCAGTACTTC.

The V gene is TRBV5-1, the J gene TRBJ2-1, with 9 bases identical to TRBD2. CDR1 and CDR2 (germline): SGHRS, YFSETQ. This CDR3 is 18 amino acids long. V shed 0 bases, J shed 4 bases, and the junction held 11 bases outside the gene matches. The CDR3 sequence is CASSLGERPSGDYNEQFF. The CDR3 bases are TGCGCCAGCAGCTTGGGAGAACGTCCTAGCGGGGATTACAATGAGCAGTTCTTC. Full variable domain (outside the CDR3, taken from reference TRBV5-1 and TRBJ2-1): KAGVTQTPRYLIKTRGQQVTLSCSPISGHRSVSWYQQTPGQGLQFLFEYFSETQRNKGNFPGRFSGRQFSNSRSEMNVSTLELGDSALYLCASSLGERPSGDYNEQFFGPGTRLTVL.